This TCR beta chain was recorded in a study of identifying expanded T cells in peripheral blood. Study-wide points: Across healthy donors, higher total template counts meant significantly greater approximately 2-week count variance.

The repertoire was sequenced with immunoSEQ multiplex PCR; TCRdb's copy has only in-frame clones and lacks some. This table holds around 95,000 clones, about 87% found once. Comments on this clone: Its target is unknown.

No infections or other immune events were documented during collection. Deletions cut 2 bases from V and 6 bases from J, with 14 bases between. Germline-derived CDR1 and CDR2 are SNHLY and FYNNEI. The CDR3 loop spans 15 amino acids. This TCR was sampled from a person between 18 and 75 years old in good health. The chain uses TRBV2 and TRBJ1-5; D is undetermined. Sequencing used blood. The CDR3 DNA reads TGTGCCAGCAGTGAAAACGTGCTAGGGAGTCAGCCCCAGCATTTT. Encoded protein: CASSENVLGSQPQHF.